The sequence of this T cell receptor beta chain was determined in a study of shared clonotypes between healthy human individuals. The CDR3 sequence is 17 residues long. In germline, CDR1 is SGHTA, CDR2 FQGNSA. Trimming removed 0 bases from V and 3 bases from J, with 15 bases in between. The donor population consisted of healthy HIV-negative adults with no recent acute infections or vaccinations. Using immunoSEQ multiplex PCR, the repertoire was profiled, and TCRdb retains in-frame clones only, with some absent. The data show roughly 1,600,000 clones, with approximately 98.5% seen just once and 0.36% held by the top ten.

The sequence was obtained from a man between 25 and 39 years old in good health. This chain connects TRBV7-2 to TRBJ2-1; tentative D call: TRBD2 (5 bases). Sequencing input: naive CD4+ T cells sorted from blood. Stated subset: CD45RA+ positively selected. CDR3 loop: CASSLAVGGRIYNEQFF. The DNA for the CDR3 is TGTGCCAGCAGCTTAGCTGTGGGCGGGCGAATCTACAATGAGCAGTTCTTC. Based on the CDR3 plus reference TRBV7-2 and TRBJ2-1, the full variable domain is GAGVSQSPSNKVTEKGKDVELRCDPISGHTALYWYRQSLGQGLEFLIYFQGNSAPDKSGLPSDRFSAERTGGSVSTLTIQRTQQEDSAVYLCASSLAVGGRIYNEQFFGPGTRLTVL.